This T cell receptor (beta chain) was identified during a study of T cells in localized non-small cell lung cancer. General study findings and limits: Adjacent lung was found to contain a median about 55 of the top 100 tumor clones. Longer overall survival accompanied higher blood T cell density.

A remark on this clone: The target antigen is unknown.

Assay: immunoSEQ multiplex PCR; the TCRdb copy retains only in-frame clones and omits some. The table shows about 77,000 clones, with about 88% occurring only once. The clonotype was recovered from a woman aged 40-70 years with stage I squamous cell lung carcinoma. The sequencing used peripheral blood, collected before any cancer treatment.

CDR3 protein: CASRVGQGSNQPQHF. The CDR3 DNA follows: TGTGCCAGTAGGGTGGGACAGGGAAGCAATCAGCCCCAGCATTTT. The chain recombines TRBV19 with TRBJ1-5, with 9 bases that match TRBD1. Germline V gene sequence: CDR1 LNHDA, CDR2 SQIVND (reference sequence). The length of the CDR3 is 15 residues. V trimming: 6 bases; J trimming: 1 base; junction bases outside the gene matches: 4.